A single sample is the source of the 5 T cell receptor beta chains below, sequenced in a study of spatial heterogeneity in lung cancer. TCRdb reprocessed the 5' RACE reads with MiXCR, giving one entry per CDR3 protein. The sample holds about 45,000 distinct CDR3 sequences; approximately 6.2% are singletons and the top ten take about 40%. Time point meaning: sample taken at primary tumor resection. Sequenced here: PBMCs, sampled at surgery. The receptors were sampled from a female donor with early-stage non-small cell lung cancer.

In this sample, this clonotype turned up many times. This chain joins TRBV5-1 and TRBJ2-1; 9 positions match TRBD2. Germline loops: CDR1 SGHRS, CDR2 YFSETQ. This CDR3 contains 15 residues. The ends lost 4 bases at V and 7 bases at J; junction bases unmatched: 9. The CDR3 sequence is CASSPAGGPANEQFF. CDR3 in DNA: TGCGCCAGCAGCCCGGCGGGGGGGCCCGCTAATGAGCAGTTCTTC.

This chain joins TRBV7-2 and TRBJ2-7, with 8 bases aligning to TRBD2. The CDR3 sequence is 14 residues long. V lost 3 bases, J lost 7 bases, and 8 bases stayed unmatched. Germline V gene lookup returns CDR1 SGHTA and CDR2 FQGNSA. CDR3 residues: CASSFPTSGGEQYF. The CDR3 nucleotides are TGTGCCAGCAGCTTCCCCACTAGCGGCGGGGAGCAGTACTTC.

The chain carries TRBV10-3 and TRBJ2-5, with TRBD1 matching 8 bases. This CDR3 contains 16 residues. The ends lost 4 bases at V and 1 base at J; junction bases unmatched: 8. Germline CDR1 ENHRY, CDR2 SYGVKD. CDR3 loop: CAISGPGGQGQETQYF. DNA of the CDR3: TGTGCCATCAGTGGGCCAGGGGGCCAAGGCCAAGAGACCCAGTACTTC.

There are many counts of this clonotype. This chain connects TRBV7-9 to TRBJ1-2; no firm D call. V was cut by 0 bases and J by 8 bases, with 10 bases left in between. Germline loops: CDR1 SEHNR, CDR2 FQNEAQ (reference sequence). The CDR3 runs to 13 residues. The CDR3 loop reads CASSLANLRGYTF. The CDR3 DNA is TGTGCCAGCAGCTTAGCTAACCTCCGGGGCTACACCTTC.

Ten or more counts support this clonotype. The V call is TRBV20-1, the J call TRBJ2-3; D gene unclear. From germline, CDR1 is DFQATT and CDR2 SNEGSKA (reference sequence). V was clipped by 0 bases and J by 1 base, with 5 bases between them. The CDR3 length is 13 residues. The CDR3 spells CSARDPGTDTQYF. CDR3 nucleotides: TGCAGTGCTAGAGATCCGGGCACAGATACGCAGTATTTT.